The rows below give T cell receptor beta chains drawn from one sample of a study of neoadjuvant anti-PD-1 for oral cavity cancer. Using immunoSEQ multiplex PCR, the repertoire was profiled, and TCRdb retains in-frame clones only, with some absent. The table lists 17,000 or so clones, around 60% of them singletons. The sequenced sample was PBMCs, obtained before nivolumab (anti-PD-1) treatment. The receptor source for this set is a person aged 35-79 years with oral cavity squamous cell carcinoma. Each CDR3 is given with its conserved first and last residue. A D gene is named only where the DNA matches it firmly. Not all rows give a size; the values are once, few, many and, for expanded clones, a class.

NA TRBD1 TRBJ2-7 TRBV29-1 CSVADRANYEQYF TGCAGCGTCGCGGACAGGGCCAACTACGAGCAGTACTTC
NA NA TRBJ1-5 TRBV6-6 CASSYLMDLGNQPQHF TGTGCCAGCAGTTACCTCATGGACCTAGGGAATCAGCCCCAGCATTTT
NA TRBD2 TRBJ2-3 TRBV29-1 CSASGLARTDTQYF TGCAGCGCCTCGGGACTAGCGCGAACAGATACGCAGTATTTT
few NA TRBJ1-5 TRBV28 CASSSQGTQPQHF TGTGCCAGCAGTTCCCAGGGCACTCAGCCCCAGCATTTT
NA TRBD1 TRBJ2-3 TRBV27 CASSERQGVVLQYF TGTGCCAGCAGTGAGAGACAGGGGGTGGTTTTGCAGTATTTT
NA TRBD1 TRBJ1-4 TRBV4-1 CASSRAGTGLEKLFF TGCGCCAGCAGCCGAGCCGGGACAGGGTTGGAAAAACTGTTTTTT
NA NA TRBJ2-7 TRBV6-5 CASSIGQTEQYF TGTGCCAGCAGTATCGGACAAACCGAGCAGTACTTC
NA NA TRBJ2-1 TRBV7-7 CASSPVGATVNEQFF TGTGCTAGCAGCCCCGTGGGGGCTACAGTGAATGAGCAGTTCTTC
few NA TRBJ2-7 TRBV25-1 CASSNLGWDLEAYEQYF TGTGCCAGCAGTAATTTAGGCTGGGACCTAGAGGCCTACGAGCAGTACTTC
NA NA TRBJ2-2 TRBV2 CASSELATLSNTGELFF TGTGCCAGCAGTGAACTAGCGACCCTTTCGAACACCGGGGAGCTGTTTTTT
NA NA TRBJ1-1 TRBV30 CAWRRGGAWDEAFF TGTGCCTGGAGGCGGGGGGGCGCTTGGGATGAAGCTTTCTTT
once NA TRBJ1-2 TRBV15 CATSRDRMGSNYGYTF TGTGCCACCAGCAGAGATCGTATGGGGTCTAACTATGGCTACACCTTC
NA TRBD2 TRBJ2-7 TRBV7-9 CASSYRTSGSYEQYF TGTGCCAGCAGCTACCGGACTAGCGGGAGTTACGAGCAGTACTTC
NA NA TRBJ1-1 TRBV9 CASSPQQVTEAFF TGTGCCAGCAGCCCTCAGCAGGTTACTGAAGCTTTCTTT
NA NA TRBJ1-1 TRBV29-1 CSVVRGSVKPEAFF TGCAGCGTTGTCCGGGGATCCGTAAAACCTGAAGCTTTCTTT
NA NA TRBJ1-1 TRBV11-3 CASSQLPNTEAFF TGTGCCAGCAGCCAGTTACCGAACACTGAAGCTTTCTTT